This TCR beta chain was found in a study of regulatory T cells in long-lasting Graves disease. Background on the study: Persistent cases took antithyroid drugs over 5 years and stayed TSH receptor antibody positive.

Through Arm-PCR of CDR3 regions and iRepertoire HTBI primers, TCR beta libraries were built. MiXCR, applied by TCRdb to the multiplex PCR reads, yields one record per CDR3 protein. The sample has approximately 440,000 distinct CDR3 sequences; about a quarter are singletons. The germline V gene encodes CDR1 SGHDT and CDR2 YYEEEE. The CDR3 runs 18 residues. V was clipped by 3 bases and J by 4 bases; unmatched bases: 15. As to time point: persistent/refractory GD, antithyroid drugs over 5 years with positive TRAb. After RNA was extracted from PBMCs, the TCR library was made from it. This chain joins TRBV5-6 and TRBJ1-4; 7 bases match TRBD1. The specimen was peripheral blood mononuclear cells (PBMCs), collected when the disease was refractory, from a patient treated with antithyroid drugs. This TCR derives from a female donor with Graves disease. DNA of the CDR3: TGTGCCAGCAGCTCCATAGAGGAGGGGACAGCCTTTAATGAAAAACTGTTTTTT. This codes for CASSSIEEGTAFNEKLFF.